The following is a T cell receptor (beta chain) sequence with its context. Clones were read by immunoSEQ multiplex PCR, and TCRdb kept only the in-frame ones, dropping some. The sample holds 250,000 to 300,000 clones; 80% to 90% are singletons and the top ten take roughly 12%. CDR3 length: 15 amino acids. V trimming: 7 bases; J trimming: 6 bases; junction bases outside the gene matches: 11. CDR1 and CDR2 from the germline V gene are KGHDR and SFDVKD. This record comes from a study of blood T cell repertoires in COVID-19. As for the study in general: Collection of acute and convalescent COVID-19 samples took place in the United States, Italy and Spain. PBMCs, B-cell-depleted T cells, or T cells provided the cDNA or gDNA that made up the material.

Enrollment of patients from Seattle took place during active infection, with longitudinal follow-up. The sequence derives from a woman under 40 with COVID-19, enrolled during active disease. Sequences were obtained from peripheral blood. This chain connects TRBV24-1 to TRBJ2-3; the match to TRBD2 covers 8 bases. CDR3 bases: TGTGCCACCAGAGAAGCGGGGGCCGGACCGGATACGCAGTATTTT. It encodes CATREAGAGPDTQYF.